Below are 30 T cell receptor beta chains sequenced from a single sample in a study of breast tumors, draining lymph nodes, adjacent tissues (TCRdb year 2016). The method behind the library was multiplex PCR. Data came from an Illumina HiSeq 2000. TCRdb reworked the public reads: Q25 trimming with fastp, MiXCR clone assembly, productive beta chains retained. Rows with one shared CDR3 protein collapse into an entry with the most common genes and DNA. The sample table shows 150,000 to 200,000 distinct CDR3 sequences, and over 25% are seen once. Together, the top ten hold around 4.5% of the sample. Lymph node samples were obtained from the axillary draining lymph nodes of breast cancer patients. The material sequenced was axillary lymph node tissue. Receptor source: a female donor with breast cancer. Some clones in this sample may be carry-over from other donors' samples.

This clonotype was seen at least ten times. The J gene is TRBJ1-4, the V gene TRBV4-3; the D gene is possibly TRBD1 (5 bases). The CDR3 covers 14 residues. V shed 3 bases and J shed 6 bases, with 11 bases lying between them. In germline, CDR1 is LGHNA, CDR2 YSLEER. CDR3 protein: CASSHGARDEKLFF. The CDR3 DNA follows: TGCGCCAGCAGCCATGGGGCGCGGGATGAAAAACTGTTTTTT.

This clonotype was recorded at least ten times. The rearrangement uses TRBV12-3 or TRBV12-4 and TRBJ2-1; possible D gene TRBD1, 6 bases. The CDR3 spans 12 residues. V lost 1 base and J lost 14, with 12 bases in between. In nucleotides, the CDR3 is TGTGCCAGCAGTTTAGTAGACAGGAAGGAGTTCTTC. It translates to CASSLVDRKEFF.

This clonotype was counted at least ten times. The chain recombines TRBV11-2 with TRBJ2-5; 8 nucleotides match TRBD1. The CDR3 is 15 amino acids. J lost 0 bases, V lost 8 bases, and 8 bases had no gene match. CDR1 and CDR2 from the germline V gene are SGHAT and FQNNGV. The CDR3 protein is CASGRTGKYQETQYF. DNA of the CDR3: TGTGCCAGCGGACGGACAGGGAAATACCAAGAGACCCAGTACTTC.

This clonotype was detected many times. J is TRBJ2-7 and V is TRBV11-1; D is ambiguous. Trimming took 3 bases from V and 6 from J, leaving 15 bases between them. This CDR3 has 14 residues. The germline CDR1 and CDR2 sequences are SGHAT and FQDESV (reference sequence). The CDR3 loop reads CASSFMGSVGEQYF. The CDR3 DNA follows: TGTGCCAGCAGCTTTATGGGTTCCGTAGGCGAGCAGTACTTC.

In regard to this clonotype: At one end, the junction sequence differs from germline, possibly due to a read error. The chain carries TRBV6-6 and TRBJ1-1; a weak D match, TRBD1 (5 bases). The CDR3 length is 15 residues. Germline lookup yields CDR1 MNHNY and CDR2 SVGAGI (reference sequence). CDR3 loop: CASSHSPGDGTEAFF. CDR3 nucleotides: TGTGCCAGCAGTCACTCGCCGGGGGACGGCACTGAAGCTTTCTTT.

This clonotype has at least ten counts. The chain carries TRBV20-1 and TRBJ2-1, with D unresolved. Germline V gene lookup returns CDR1 DFQATT and CDR2 SNEGSKA (reference sequence). The ends were cut back, 1 base at V and 6 bases at J, with 7 bases in the middle. The CDR3 loop spans 12 amino acids. The CDR3 nucleotides are TGCAGTGCTAGAGTGAGCATCAATGAGCAGTTCTTC. Residues: CSARVSINEQFF.

There are many counts of this clonotype. This CDR3 is CASSLIYSGNSPLHF. CDR3 sequence (DNA): TGTGCCAGCAGCTTAATCTATTCGGGGAATTCACCCCTCCACTTT. The rearrangement uses TRBV7-8 and TRBJ1-6; D gene ambiguous. The CDR3 consists of 15 residues. Germline V lookup: CDR1 SGHVS, CDR2 FQNEAQ. The V and J ends lost 2 bases and 7 bases respectively, with 12 bases between them.

The chain links TRBV5-1 to TRBJ1-6; 7 nucleotides match TRBD1. The CDR3 is 18 amino acids. Germline lookup yields CDR1 SGHRS and CDR2 YFSETQ. Trimming took 0 bases from V and 0 from J; bases not matched to a gene: 6. The CDR3 reads CASSLGRGGSSYNSPLHF. DNA for the CDR3: TGCGCCAGCAGCTTGGGCAGGGGGGGAAGCTCCTATAATTCACCCCTCCACTTT.

On this clonotype: A much more abundant neighbour one base away suggests this may be a read error. This rearrangement joins TRBV6-5 to TRBJ2-7; 8 nucleotides align to TRBD1. Germline V CDR1 and CDR2: MNHEY, SVGAGI. CDR3 length: 14 residues. CDR3: CACSPLGQGGEQYF. The CDR3 DNA reads TGTGCCTGCAGTCCCCTCGGACAGGGCGGGGAGCAGTACTTC.

This clonotype was counted at least ten times. This chain uses TRBV20-1 with TRBJ1-6; D not resolved. Germline V CDR1 and CDR2: DFQATT, SNEGSKA (reference sequence). The CDR3 contains 13 residues. The V and J ends lost 6 bases and 0 bases respectively, with 6 bases between them. CDR3 DNA sequence: TGCAGTGCCAGAAGCTCCTATAATTCACCCCTCCACTTT. Protein: CSARSSYNSPLHF.

This clonotype was counted at least ten times. The rearrangement links TRBV11-3 to TRBJ2-1, with D perhaps assigned TRBD1 or TRBD2 (5 bases each). Germline CDR1 reads SGHNT; CDR2 reads YENEEA. Trimming left V 5 bases short and J 4 bases short, with 15 bases between. The CDR3 has 15 amino acids. CDR3 nucleotides: TGTGCCAGCAGCGCCCGAGGGGCCCAGTACAATGAGCAGTTCTTC. This encodes CASSARGAQYNEQFF.

This clonotype was seen repeatedly, ten times or more. The chain employs TRBV6-5 and TRBJ2-2; 7 nucleotides agree with TRBD1. Germline-derived CDR1 and CDR2 are MNHEY and SVGAGI. The CDR3 sequence is 15 residues long. The V gene end was trimmed by 6 bases and the J gene end by 4 bases; junction bases not matched to a gene: 8. The CDR3 sequence: CASRPGQRITGELFF. The CDR3 region has the DNA TGTGCCAGCAGGCCGGGACAGCGAATCACCGGGGAGCTGTTTTTT.

This clonotype has at least ten counts. The genes are TRBV20-1 and TRBJ1-6, with TRBD1 as a possible D gene (6 bases). CDR1 is DFQATT and CDR2 is SNEGSKA in the germline V gene (reference sequence). V shed 3 bases and J shed 0 bases, with 15 bases lying between them. The CDR3 extends over 17 amino acids. CDR3 sequence (DNA): TGCAGTGCTAGTTTCGGGACACCGAGCTCCTATAATTCACCCCTCCACTTT. This gives the protein CSASFGTPSSYNSPLHF.

This clonotype showed up many times. The rearrangement joins TRBV6-1 to TRBJ2-5; TRBD1 might be the D (6 bases). The CDR3 totals 13 residues. Trimming left V 5 bases short and J 5 bases short, with 12 bases between. Per germline, CDR1 MNHNS and CDR2 SASEGT. In DNA, the CDR3 is TGTGCCAGCAGTACAGGGATGACCGAGACCCAGTACTTC. Translation gives CASSTGMTETQYF.

The count of this clonotype is one. A junction end diverges from the germline sequence, so it may reflect a read error. This rearrangement joins TRBV15 to TRBJ2-1; 7 bases are shared with TRBD2. This CDR3 has 13 amino acids. Germline loops: CDR1 LNHNV, CDR2 YYDKDF (reference sequence). The CDR3 sequence is CATSGIENNEQFF. CDR3 DNA: TGCGCCACCAGCGGGATAGAGAACAATGAGCAGTTCTTC.

This clonotype came up many times. The chain carries TRBV7-3 and TRBJ1-2; TRBD1 is a possible D gene (6 bases). Trimming took 5 bases from V and 3 from J, leaving 16 bases between them. Germline assignment: CDR1 SGHTA and CDR2 FQGTGA. The CDR3 consists of 15 residues. The CDR3: CASSPGGRRDYGYTF. The CDR3 nucleotides are TGTGCCAGCAGCCCCGGGGGGCGCCGGGACTATGGCTACACCTTC. Combining the CDR3 with reference TRBV7-3 and TRBJ1-2 gives the whole variable domain GAGVSQTPSNKVTEKGKYVELRCDPISGHTALYWYRQSLGQGPEFLIYFQGTGAADDSGLPNDRFFAVRPEGSVSTLKIQRTERGDSAVYLCASSPGGRRDYGYTFGSGTRLTVV.

Of note for this clonotype: A read error may explain this, as a much larger clone is one base away. The chain couples TRBV7-8 to TRBJ2-7; 9 bases fit TRBD2. The germline CDR1 and CDR2 sequences are SGHVS and FQNEAQ. The CDR3 is 15 residues long. The CDR3 region is CASSSRLAVYYEQHF. Here the CDR3 DNA reads TGTGCCAGCAGCTCGAGACTAGCGGTATACTACGAGCAGCACTTC. Complete variable domain (other parts from reference TRBV7-8 and TRBJ2-7): GAGVSQSPRYKVAKRGQDVALRCDPISGHVSLFWYQQALGQGPEFLTYFQNEAQLDKSGLPSDRFFAERPEGSVSTLKIQRTQQEDSAVYLCASSSRLAVYYEQHFGPGTRLTVT.

The table lists this clonotype with many counts. V is TRBV20-1 and J is TRBJ1-2; 8 nucleotides agree with TRBD1. CDR1 and CDR2 from the germline V gene are DFQATT and SNEGSKA (reference sequence). The junction had 7 bases not matched to a gene; V was cut back by 0 bases and J by 1 base. The CDR3 is 16 residues long. CDR3 bases: TGCAGTGCTAGAGATAGCGGGACAGGAAATAACTATGGCTACACCTTC. Protein product: CSARDSGTGNNYGYTF.

With regard to this clonotype: Since a much larger clone is just one base distant, this may be a read error. The chain carries TRBV5-6 and TRBJ2-5; TRBD1 agrees at 8 bases. The CDR3 sequence is 13 residues long. The germline gives CDR1 SGHDT, CDR2 YYEEEE. Germline trimming cut 5 bases from V and 4 bases from J; bases unmatched to any gene: 4. CDR3 nucleotides: TGTGCCAGCAGATCGGACAGGGCAGAGACCCAGTACTTC. Its translation is CASRSDRAETQYF.

This clonotype showed up many times. This chain links TRBV7-2 with TRBJ2-7, with unresolved D. This CDR3 spans 15 amino acids. The germline CDR1 and CDR2 sequences are SGHTA and FQGNSA. V lost 7 bases and J 2 bases, leaving 18 bases between the germline ends. This CDR3 reads CASTRPDDQTYEQYF. CDR3 DNA: TGTGCCAGCACCCGACCGGACGACCAGACCTACGAGCAGTACTTC.

This clonotype turned up a few times. This rearrangement joins TRBV6-5 to TRBJ1-6; TRBD1 matches at 7 bases. The CDR3 has 16 amino acids. Germline-derived CDR1 and CDR2 are MNHEY and SVGAGI. V shed 6 bases, J shed 7 bases, and the junction held 12 bases outside the gene matches. CDR3 sequence reads: CASRGGNRGTNSPLHF. CDR3 DNA sequence: TGTGCCAGCAGGGGGGGGAACAGGGGAACCAATTCACCCCTCCACTTT.

Points on this clonotype: This may come from a read error, since a much larger clone is one base off. The chain employs TRBV11-2 and TRBJ2-2, with D unclear. Trimming took 0 bases from V and 3 from J, leaving 17 bases between them. The CDR3 totals 18 residues. Germline V gene sequence: CDR1 SGHAT, CDR2 FQNNGV. DNA of the CDR3: TGTGCCAGCAGCTTAGATCGGTTAGGGCCTGGGGACACCGGGGAGCTGTTTTTT. The encoded protein is CASSLDRLGPGDTGELFF.

V usage is TRBV7-3 and J usage is TRBJ2-5, with TRBD2 matching over 9 bases. V was clipped by 5 bases and J by 7 bases; unmatched bases: 8. The CDR3 consists of 14 residues. Germline V gene data show CDR1 as SGHTA and CDR2 as FQGTGA. The CDR3: CASSPLAGVGTQYF. Here the CDR3 DNA reads TGTGCCAGCAGCCCTTTAGCGGGGGTCGGGACCCAGTACTTC.

This clonotype was counted at least ten times. The chain employs TRBV5-4 and TRBJ2-3, with 13 positions matching TRBD2. Germline V lookup: CDR1 SGHNT, CDR2 YYREEE (reference sequence). V lost 4 bases to trimming and J lost 6 bases; unmatched junction nucleotides: 8. The CDR3 runs to 16 residues. The CDR3 region is CASSPGLAGAGDTQYF. DNA for the CDR3: TGTGCCAGCAGCCCCGGACTAGCGGGGGCGGGGGATACGCAGTATTTT.

This clonotype was picked up many times. The J gene is TRBJ2-5, the V gene TRBV5-1; TRBD1 might be the D (6 bases). The length of the CDR3 is 15 residues. The V and J ends lost 4 bases and 5 bases respectively, with 18 bases between them. Looked up from germline, CDR1 is SGHRS and CDR2 is YFSETQ. CDR3: CASSPQVGAAETQYF. CDR3 nucleotides: TGCGCCAGCAGCCCCCAGGTGGGGGCCGCGGAGACCCAGTACTTC.

This clonotype was found many times. The CDR3 does not close with the conserved phenylalanine or tryptophan, likely indicating a read error. The DNA is omitted, as the CDR3 cannot be located on it reliably, and the CDR3 follows TCRdb's listing. The rearrangement links TRBV5-8 to TRBJ2-1; the DNA was not compared with TRBD2, the D call given in the table. Germline CDR1 is SGHTS and CDR2 is YDEGEE. The CDR3 spans 13 residues, counting both ends. CDR3 residues: CASSLVGGLAGSE.

This clonotype showed up just a few times. One end of the junction fails to match germline, which may point to a read error. J is TRBJ1-1 and V is TRBV11-2; a weak D match, TRBD1 (6 bases). Germline CDR1 reads SGHAT; CDR2 reads FQNNGV. The CDR3 has 11 amino acids. The CDR3 reads CASSLGQKGDF. The CDR3 DNA is TGTGCCAGCAGCTTAGGCCAGAAGGGGGACTTT.

The chain joins TRBV18 to TRBJ2-1; D is perhaps TRBD2 (6 bases). Germline V CDR1 and CDR2: KGHSH, LQKENI. The CDR3 spans 14 residues. V was shortened by 5 bases and J by 7 bases, with 15 bases between the two germline ends. The CDR3: CASSLASEGNEQFF. CDR3 DNA: TGTGCCAGCTCATTGGCTAGCGAAGGGAATGAGCAGTTCTTC. Together with reference TRBV18 and TRBJ2-1, the CDR3 gives the full variable domain: NAGVMQNPRHLVRRRGQEARLRCSPMKGHSHVYWYRQLPEEGLKFMVYLQKENIIDESGMPKERFSAEFPKEGPSILRIQQVVRGDSAAYFCASSLASEGNEQFFGPGTRLTVL.

Of note for this clonotype: This CDR3 fails to terminate in the conserved phenylalanine or tryptophan, so it likely reflects a read error. It is unclear where the CDR3 begins or ends on the DNA, so no DNA is shown, and the CDR3 is as TCRdb lists it. The genes are TRBV10-2 and TRBJ2-7; TRBD1, the table's D call, lacks a check against the DNA. Germline loops: CDR1 WSHSY, CDR2 SAAADI. Ends included, the CDR3 has 15 residues. CDR3 sequence reads: CASSGMGQGAYERYC.

Regarding this clonotype: This could be a read error, since a much larger clone is one nucleotide away. The DNA of the CDR3 is TGTGCCAGCAGCGTTCTACCGGGGAGCACAGATACGCGGTATTTT. Its protein is CASSVLPGSTDTRYF. The rearrangement joins TRBV9 to TRBJ2-3, with D possibly matching TRBD2 (5 bases). This CDR3 comprises 15 residues. Looked up from germline, CDR1 is SGDLS and CDR2 is YYNGEE.